These 7 T cell receptor beta chains were sequenced from one sample in a study of blood T cell repertoires in COVID-19. The assay was immunoSEQ multiplex PCR, and TCRdb's table has in-frame clones only and misses some. This sample carries 60,000 to 85,000 clones, 70% to 90% of them seen once, and the ten largest clones take around 3.6%. The sequenced sample was peripheral blood. These receptors were collected from a woman between 50 and 59 years old with COVID-19, enrolled during active disease.

V gene TRBV7-8 combines with J gene TRBJ1-3; 9 positions match TRBD1. CDR1 is SGHVS, CDR2 FQNEAQ, per germline. The CDR3 is made up of 20 amino acids. J gave up 1 base and V 1 base, and 14 bases lay outside the gene matches. CDR3 in DNA: TGTGCCAGCAGCTTAGGGTACAGGGGGCGTCGGTTCTCATCTGGAAACACCATATATTTT. The encoded protein is CASSLGYRGRRFSSGNTIYF.

The CDR3 sequence: CASSPWAAGMNTEAFF. Written as DNA, the CDR3 is TGTGCCAGCAGCCCTTGGGCAGCGGGAATGAACACTGAAGCTTTCTTT. The genes are TRBV7-2 and TRBJ1-1, with D unresolved. This CDR3 is built from 16 residues. Trimming pared 5 bases from V and 0 bases from J, leaving 16 bases between. Looked up from germline, CDR1 is SGHTA and CDR2 is FQGNSA.

The chain has TRBV15 and TRBJ1-1; D not resolved. V was clipped by 0 bases and J by 4 bases, with 12 bases between them. Germline V gene lookup returns CDR1 LNHNV and CDR2 YYDKDF (reference sequence). CDR3 size: 15 residues. CDR3 sequence reads: CATSRDWAGRTEAFF. CDR3 DNA: TGTGCCACCAGCAGAGATTGGGCGGGTCGCACTGAAGCTTTCTTT.

This clone was counted only a few times. This chain connects TRBV6-2 or TRBV6-3 to TRBJ2-7; 7 bases map to TRBD2. With 2 bases clipped from V and 4 bases from J, the junction kept 2 bases outside the gene matches. Germline lookup yields CDR1 MNHEY and CDR2 SVGEGT. The CDR3 is 13 residues long. In DNA form, the CDR3 reads TGTGCCAGCAGTTACAGCGGGGAGTACGAGCAGTACTTC. It codes for CASSYSGEYEQYF.

This clone appeared a few times. The V and J genes are TRBV5-4 and TRBJ2-5; perhaps TRBD1 as D (5 bases). CDR3 length: 12 amino acids. Germline V gene data show CDR1 as SGHNT and CDR2 as YYREEE (reference sequence). V was cut by 4 bases and J by 2 bases, with 6 bases left in between. CDR3: CASSRQQETQYF. CDR3 bases: TGTGCCAGCAGCCGACAGCAAGAGACCCAGTACTTC.

A note on this clone: Germline and junction disagree at one end, which may indicate a read error. The gene calls are TRBV6-6 and TRBJ2-7; 7 bases line up with TRBD1. Per the germline V gene, CDR1 is MNHNY and CDR2 is SVGAGI (reference sequence). The CDR3 loop spans 11 amino acids. The CDR3 DNA reads TGTGCCAGCAGTTCTGGGACAGATTTTAACTTC. Translating it yields CASSSGTDFNF.

This chain links TRBV24-1 with TRBJ2-3, with D possibly TRBD2 on 5 matching bases. CDR3 length: 17 residues. V lost 0 bases to trimming and J lost 2 bases, with 14 bases between them. CDR1 and CDR2 from the germline V gene are KGHDR and SFDVKD. CDR3 DNA: TGTGCCACCAGTGATTTGTCCCGGGATTTCCACACAGATACGCAGTATTTT. Amino acids: CATSDLSRDFHTDTQYF.